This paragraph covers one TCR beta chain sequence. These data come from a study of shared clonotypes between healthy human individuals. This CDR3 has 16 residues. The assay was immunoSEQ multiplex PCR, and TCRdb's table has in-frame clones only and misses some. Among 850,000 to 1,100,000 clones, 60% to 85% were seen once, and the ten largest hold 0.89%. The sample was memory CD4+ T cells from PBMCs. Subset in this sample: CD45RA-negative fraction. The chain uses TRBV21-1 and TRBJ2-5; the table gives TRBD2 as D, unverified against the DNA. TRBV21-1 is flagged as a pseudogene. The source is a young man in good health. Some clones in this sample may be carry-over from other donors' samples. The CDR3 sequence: CASRTTRREGSETQYF. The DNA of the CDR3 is TGTGCCAGCAGAACCACTAGGCGGGAGGGCTCAGAGACCCAGTACTTC.